This T cell receptor beta chain was retrieved from a study of Graves' ophthalmopathy and Graves' hyperthyroidism. Whole-study findings and limits: In separating ophthalmopathy from stable hyperthyroidism, a 13-signature model achieved roughly 90% sensitivity and 81.08% specificity. In blood, most expanded thyroid clonotypes above 0.001 frequency were also detected. The model predicted progression of ophthalmopathy with a sensitivity of more than 60%, and its specificity was 72% to 80%.

Amplification from RNA transcripts yielded the TCR beta CDR3 regions. Amplification began with first-round RT-PCR using HTBI primers, then second-round multiplex PCR was performed. Via MiXCR, TCRdb re-called the multiplex PCR reads, giving one row per CDR3 protein. The table has about 400,000 distinct CDR3 sequences, approximately 15% seen once. Germline assignment: CDR1 MNHNS and CDR2 SASEGT. V dropped 4 bases and J dropped 8 bases, with 14 bases sitting between them. This CDR3 contains 13 residues. Other autoimmune disease, uncontrolled infection, pregnancy and lactation led to exclusion. Many counts were recorded for this clonotype. Antigen: not known.

The chain couples TRBV6-1 to TRBJ1-2; possibly TRBD1 for D (6 bases). The sample taken for sequencing was peripheral blood. The sequence was collected from a woman between 18 and 30 years old with stable Graves' hyperthyroidism. The CDR3 DNA reads TGTGCCAGCAGTGGATATTCGACAGGCGGCTACACCTTC. It yields the protein CASSGYSTGGYTF.